The 2 T cell receptor beta chains presented below share a single source sample, sequenced in a study of blood T cells in healthy people across ages (dated by TCRdb to about 2015). Library generation was performed with 5' RACE. The instrument was an Illumina HiSeq 2500. A second about 7 to 11 cycle PCR used a sample-barcoded 5' primer and a J-beta primer mix. TCRdb redid the processing of the public reads, applying fastp at Q25 and MiXCR, and retained in-frame beta chains. For every CDR3 protein sequence, its rows merge into one entry that carries the most common genes and DNA. For this sample the table gives 1.5 million to 2 million distinct CDR3 sequences, of which about 49% were detected only once. The ten largest clones add up to over 2% of the sample. The material sequenced was blood. The receptors were gathered from a woman in her thirties or forties in good health.

This clonotype was seen more than once but under ten times. The chain carries TRBV7-9 and TRBJ2-1, with 9 bases matching TRBD1. J lost 4 bases, V lost 5 bases, and 6 bases had no gene match. CDR1 is SEHNR and CDR2 is FQNEAQ in the germline V gene (reference sequence). CDR3 size: 15 residues. As DNA, the CDR3 is TGTGCCAGCAGCGCCCGGGACAGGGCTTACAATGAGCAGTTCTTC. This encodes CASSARDRAYNEQFF.

This clonotype was found many times. The chain combines TRBV6-2 or TRBV6-3 with TRBJ2-6; TRBD1 might be the D (5 bases). Between the trimmed V and J ends, which lost 2 bases and 0 bases, there was a span of 5 bases. Germline loops: CDR1 MNHEY, CDR2 SVGEGT. The CDR3 totals 15 residues. The CDR3 sequence is CASSYRGSGANVLTF. CDR3 bases: TGTGCCAGCAGTTACAGGGGCTCTGGGGCCAACGTCCTGACTTTC.